This TCR beta chain is from a study of shared clonotypes between healthy human individuals. Overall study findings and caveats: Naive CD4 clonotypes were shared across several donors at approximately 5.3%.

Of note for this clone: Its antigen remains unknown.

This CDR3 is built from 14 residues. Germline V gene sequence: CDR1 SGHVS, CDR2 FQNEAQ. V was trimmed by 5 bases and J by 3 bases, leaving 11 bases between them. Sequencing was performed with immunoSEQ multiplex PCR; in TCRdb, only in-frame clones are kept and a portion is missing. Among some 100,000 clones listed, over 65% were seen once. The sample consisted of memory CD8+ T cells sorted from blood. The subset is: CD45RO+ cells pooled with CCR7-negative TemRA cells. The clonotype was recovered from a woman aged 25 to 39 in good health. This chain joins TRBV7-8 and TRBJ1-3, with a tentative D call TRBD1 (5 bases). In nucleotides, the CDR3 is TGTGCCAGCAGCCGCTGGGGACTTGGAAACACCATATATTTT. Amino acid sequence: CASSRWGLGNTIYF.